A single sample gave rise to the 9 T cell receptor beta chains below, sequenced in a study of T cell responses to AZD1222 COVID-19 vaccine. Sequencing used immunoSEQ multiplex PCR; TCRdb keeps in-frame clones, though not all of them. The table shows 110,000 or so clones, with nearly 90% occurring only once. Source: peripheral blood, taken on day 0 of AZD1222 vaccination. Receptors originate from an adult in good health.

The chain couples TRBV6-1 to TRBJ2-7, with D perhaps TRBD1 (5 bases). This CDR3 is built from 13 residues. V was clipped by 3 bases and J by 2 bases, with 8 bases between them. In germline, CDR1 is MNHNS, CDR2 SASEGT. DNA for the CDR3: TGTGCCAGCAGTGACGGACAAACCTACGAGCAGTACGTC. Translation gives CASSDGQTYEQYV.

J is TRBJ2-7 and V is TRBV19; D could derive from TRBD1 or TRBD2 (6 bases each). Germline CDR1 and CDR2: LNHDA and SQIVND (reference sequence). Trimming shortened V by 1 base and J by 1 base, and 8 bases separated the two germline ends. The CDR3 runs 14 residues. CDR3 in amino acids: CASSIGRGSYEQYF. The CDR3 DNA reads TGTGCCAGTAGTATAGGGAGGGGGTCCTACGAGCAGTACTTC.

The rearrangement joins TRBV6-1 to TRBJ2-3; D is unclear. CDR3 length equals 14 residues. Trimming took 3 bases from V and 4 from J, leaving 11 bases between them. Germline CDR1 MNHNS, CDR2 SASEGT. This CDR3 is CASSDWQEADTQYF. The CDR3 nucleotides read TGTGCCAGCAGTGATTGGCAGGAAGCAGATACGCAGTATTTT.

V and J are TRBV10-2 and TRBJ1-2; D is uncertain. The CDR3 sequence is 13 residues long. V was shortened by 6 bases and J by 0 bases, with 8 bases between the two germline ends. Germline CDR1 WSHSY, CDR2 SAAADI. The CDR3 reads CASRTTANYGYTF. As DNA, the CDR3 is TGCGCCAGCAGAACTACAGCTAACTATGGCTACACCTTC.

The chain links TRBV15 to TRBJ1-1, with D unclear. V was clipped by 2 bases and J by 5 bases, with 15 bases between them. CDR3 length: 15 amino acids. Germline V gives CDR1 LNHNV, CDR2 YYDKDF (reference sequence). The CDR3 loop is CATSRPLGSGTEAFF. The CDR3 coding sequence is TGTGCCACCAGCAGACCGCTCGGGTCGGGAACTGAAGCTTTCTTT. Filled out from reference TRBV15 and TRBJ1-1, the complete variable domain reads DAMVIQNPRYQVTQFGKPVTLSCSQTLNHNVMYWYQQKSSQAPKLLFHYYDKDFNNEADTPDNFQSRRPNTSFCFLDIRSPGLGDTAMYLCATSRPLGSGTEAFFGQGTRLTVV.

The chain joins TRBV7-8 to TRBJ1-2; no clear D gene. V gave up 5 bases and J gave up 0 bases, with 4 bases separating them. The CDR3 extends over 12 amino acids. The germline CDR1 and CDR2 sequences are SGHVS and FQNEAQ. Written as DNA, the CDR3 is TGTGCCAGCAGCCAAACTAACTATGGCTACACCTTC. Its protein product is CASSQTNYGYTF.

CDR3 in amino acids: CASSDPSRGGELFF. CDR3 bases: TGTGCCAGCAGTGACCCGTCCAGGGGCGGGGAGCTGTTTTTT. The chain links TRBV6-4 to TRBJ2-2, with D possibly TRBD1 on 6 matching bases. The germline CDR1 and CDR2 sequences are MRHNA and SNTAGT. This CDR3 region has 14 residues. V was trimmed by 2 bases and J by 7 bases, leaving 11 bases between them.

This chain connects TRBV7-7 to TRBJ2-2; tentative D call: TRBD1 (5 bases). There are 15 residues in the CDR3. V was clipped by 5 bases and J by 2 bases, with 12 bases between them. Germline CDR1 SSHAT, CDR2 FNYEAQ (reference sequence). CDR3 protein: CASSPLQGNTGELFF. As DNA, the CDR3 is TGTGCCAGCAGCCCTCTGCAGGGTAACACCGGGGAGCTGTTTTTT. The whole variable domain, filled in from reference TRBV7-7 and TRBJ2-2, reads GAGVSQSPRYKVTKRGQDVTLRCDPISSHATLYWYQQALGQGPEFLTYFNYEAQPDKSGLPSDRFSAERPEGSISTLTIQRTEQRDSAMYRCASSPLQGNTGELFFGEGSRLTVL.

The genes are TRBV7-3 and TRBJ2-6, with TRBD1 as a possible D gene (6 bases). V was pared by 5 bases and J by 2 bases, with 13 bases between. The CDR3 is 16 residues long. CDR1 is SGHTA and CDR2 is FQGTGA in the germline V gene. The CDR3: CASSNARGTGANVLTF. The DNA for the CDR3 is TGTGCCAGCAGCAACGCCAGGGGAACTGGGGCCAACGTCCTGACTTTC. Full variable domain (remainder filled in from reference TRBV7-3 and TRBJ2-6): GAGVSQTPSNKVTEKGKYVELRCDPISGHTALYWYRQSLGQGPEFLIYFQGTGAADDSGLPNDRFFAVRPEGSVSTLKIQRTERGDSAVYLCASSNARGTGANVLTFGAGSRLTVL.